This TCR beta chain was identified during a study of cytomegalovirus exposure and HLA in healthy donors. Sequencing used immunoSEQ multiplex PCR; TCRdb keeps in-frame clones, though not all of them. Among about 140,000 clones, approximately 85% were seen once, and the ten largest hold approximately 1.5%. Concerning this clone: Its antigen is unidentified.

Study-wide findings and caveats: Despite most TCR sequences being rare, some public TCRs occurred in many donors. Per published reports, the classifier diagnosed cytomegalovirus status with high specificity and sensitivity. The study designated over 150 TCR beta chains cytomegalovirus-associated. In vitro assays verified that a few CMV-associated chains recognized CMV antigens specifically.

Germline V gives CDR1 KGHSH, CDR2 LQKENI. The CDR3 loop spans 13 amino acids. V shed 11 bases and J shed 1 base, with 11 bases lying between them. The V gene is TRBV18, the J gene TRBJ1-4; D gene ambiguous. Sequenced material: PBMCs. This receptor was identified in a woman in her 30s in good health and CMV-seronegative. The chain's CDR3 is CAAQRGTNEKLFF. In DNA form, the CDR3 reads TGTGCCGCCCAGCGGGGAACTAATGAAAAACTGTTTTTT.